Described below is a single T cell receptor beta chain sequence and its context. The record originates from a study of OX40 agonist ivuxolimab in advanced cancers. Study at large: Across the patients, intravenous ivuxolimab was delivered every 2 weeks at 0.01 to 10 mg/kg. Eligibility admitted prior anti-PD-1, anti-PD-L1 or anti-CTLA-4 therapy; 40% to 50% had some.

V lost 3 bases, J lost 1 base, and 10 bases lay in between. Germline assignment: CDR1 SGHRS and CDR2 YFSETQ. The CDR3 sequence is 14 residues long. The repertoire was sequenced with immunoSEQ multiplex PCR; TCRdb's copy has only in-frame clones and lacks some. The sample contains tens of thousands of clones, roughly 90% of which appear only once. The TCR originated in an adult with an advanced solid tumor such as melanoma, head and neck, liver or kidney cancer. Sequences were derived from CD4+ or CD8+ T cells sorted from blood, sampled in a trial of the OX40 agonist ivuxolimab. The chain uses TRBV5-1 and TRBJ1-1; tentatively, D is TRBD1 (6 bases). The CDR3 sequence is CASSWTQGNTEAFF. CDR3 DNA sequence: TGCGCCAGCAGCTGGACACAGGGGAACACTGAAGCTTTCTTT.